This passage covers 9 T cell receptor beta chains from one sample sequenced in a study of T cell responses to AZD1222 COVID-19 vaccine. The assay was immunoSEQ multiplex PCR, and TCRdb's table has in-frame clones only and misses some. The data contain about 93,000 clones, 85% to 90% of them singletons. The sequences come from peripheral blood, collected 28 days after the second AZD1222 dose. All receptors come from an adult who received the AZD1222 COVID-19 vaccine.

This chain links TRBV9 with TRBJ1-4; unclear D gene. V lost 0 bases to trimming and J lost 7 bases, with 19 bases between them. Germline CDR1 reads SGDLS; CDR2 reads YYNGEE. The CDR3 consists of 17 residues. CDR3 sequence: CASSVGPNGGVTEKLFF. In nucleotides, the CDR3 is TGTGCCAGCAGCGTAGGACCTAACGGCGGGGTTACTGAAAAACTGTTTTTT. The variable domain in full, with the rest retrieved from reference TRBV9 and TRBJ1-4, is DSGVTQTPKHLITATGQRVTLRCSPRSGDLSVYWYQQSLDQGLQFLIQYYNGEERAKGNILERFSAQQFPDLHSELNLSSLELGDSALYFCASSVGPNGGVTEKLFFGSGTQLSVL.

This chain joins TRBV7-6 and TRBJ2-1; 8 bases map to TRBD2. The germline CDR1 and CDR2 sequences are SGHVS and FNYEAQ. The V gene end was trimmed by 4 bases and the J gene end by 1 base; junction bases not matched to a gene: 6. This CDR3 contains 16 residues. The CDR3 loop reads CASSSTGGLSYNEQFF. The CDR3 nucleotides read TGTGCCAGCAGCTCCACGGGGGGGTTATCCTACAATGAGCAGTTCTTC.

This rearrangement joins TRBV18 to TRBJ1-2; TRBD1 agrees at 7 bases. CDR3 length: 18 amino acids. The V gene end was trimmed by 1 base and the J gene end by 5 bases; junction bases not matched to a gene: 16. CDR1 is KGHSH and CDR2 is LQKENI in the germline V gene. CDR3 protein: CASSPRSDAQGGDYGYTF. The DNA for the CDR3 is TGTGCCAGCTCACCACGCTCAGACGCCCAGGGGGGGGATTATGGCTACACCTTC.

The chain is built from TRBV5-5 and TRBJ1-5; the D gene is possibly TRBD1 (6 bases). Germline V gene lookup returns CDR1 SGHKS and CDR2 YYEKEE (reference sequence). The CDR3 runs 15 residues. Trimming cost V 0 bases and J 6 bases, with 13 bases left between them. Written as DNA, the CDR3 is TGTGCCAGCAGCTTGGCGGGGGCTAGGGGTCAGCCCCAGCATTTT. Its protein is CASSLAGARGQPQHF.

This chain's CDR3 is CASSKRGQNTEAFF. The CDR3 DNA sequence: TGTGCCAGTAGCAAAAGAGGGCAGAACACTGAAGCTTTCTTT. This chain links TRBV19 with TRBJ1-1; D ambiguous. Trimming stripped 6 bases from V and 1 base from J, with 12 bases between. Germline values: CDR1 LNHDA, CDR2 SQIVND (reference sequence). The CDR3 runs to 14 residues.

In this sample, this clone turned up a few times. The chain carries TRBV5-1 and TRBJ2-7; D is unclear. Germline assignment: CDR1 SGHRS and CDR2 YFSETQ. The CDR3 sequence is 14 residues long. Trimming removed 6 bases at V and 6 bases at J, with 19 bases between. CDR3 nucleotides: TGCGCCAGCAAGCGAGGCCAGACCGTCGGCGAGCAGTACTTC. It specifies CASKRGQTVGEQYF.

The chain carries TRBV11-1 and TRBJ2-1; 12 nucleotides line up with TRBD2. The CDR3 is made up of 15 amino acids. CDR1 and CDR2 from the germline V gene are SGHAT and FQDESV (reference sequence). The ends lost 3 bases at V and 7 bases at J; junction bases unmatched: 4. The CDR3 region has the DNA TGTGCCAGCAGCTTGACTAGCGGGAGTATGAATGAGCAGTTCTTC. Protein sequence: CASSLTSGSMNEQFF.

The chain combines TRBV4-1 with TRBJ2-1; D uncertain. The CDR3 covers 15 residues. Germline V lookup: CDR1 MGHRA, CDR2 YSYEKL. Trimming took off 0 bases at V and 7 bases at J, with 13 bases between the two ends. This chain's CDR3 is CASSQDLRTANEQFF. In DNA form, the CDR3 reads TGCGCCAGCAGCCAAGATCTCAGGACGGCTAATGAGCAGTTCTTC.

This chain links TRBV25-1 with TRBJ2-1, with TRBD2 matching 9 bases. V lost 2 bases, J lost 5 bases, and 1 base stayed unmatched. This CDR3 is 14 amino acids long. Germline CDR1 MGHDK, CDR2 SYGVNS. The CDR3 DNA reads TGTGCCAGCAGTGAAGCGGGAGGGGACAATGAGCAGTTCTTC. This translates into CASSEAGGDNEQFF.